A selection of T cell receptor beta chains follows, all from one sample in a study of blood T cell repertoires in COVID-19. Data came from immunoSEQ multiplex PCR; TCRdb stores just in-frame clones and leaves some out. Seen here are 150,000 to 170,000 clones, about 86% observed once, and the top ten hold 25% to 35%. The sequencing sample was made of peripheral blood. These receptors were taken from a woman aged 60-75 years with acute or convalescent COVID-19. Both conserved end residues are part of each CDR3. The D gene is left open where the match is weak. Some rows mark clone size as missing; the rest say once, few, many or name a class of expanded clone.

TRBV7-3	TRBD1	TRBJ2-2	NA	TGTGCCAGCAGCAAAACCGGACAGGAAGCCGGGGAGCTGTTTTTT	CASSKTGQEAGELFF
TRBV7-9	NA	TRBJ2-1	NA	TGTGCCAGCAGCTTAGGTCAGGGGTTATCAGTTGAGCAGTTCTTC	CASSLGQGLSVEQFF
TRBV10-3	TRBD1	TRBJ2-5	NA	TGTGCCACGTTAACAGGGGTTGGTCAAGAGACCCAGTACTTC	CATLTGVGQETQYF
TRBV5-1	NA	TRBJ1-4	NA	TGCGCCAGCAGCTTTCTACCGGTGCCAGGCGAAAAACTGTTTTTT	CASSFLPVPGEKLFF
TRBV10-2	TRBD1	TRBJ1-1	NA	TGCGCCACCTCGAGGGGGCAGAACACTGAAGCTTTCTTT	CATSRGQNTEAFF
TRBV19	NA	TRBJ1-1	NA	TGTGCCAGTACCATCCTTCGGGGAATGAACACTGAAGCTTTCTTT	CASTILRGMNTEAFF
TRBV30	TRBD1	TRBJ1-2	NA	TGTGCCTGGAGTGTACAGGGGAGCTATGGCTACACCTTC	CAWSVQGSYGYTF
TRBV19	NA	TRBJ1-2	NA	TGTGCCAGTACTTATAGAGGACAGCAACGCTACACCTTC	CASTYRGQQRYTF
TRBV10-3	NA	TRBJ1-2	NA	TGTGCCATCAGTGATTTGACTGGTAAATATGGCTACACCTTC	CAISDLTGKYGYTF
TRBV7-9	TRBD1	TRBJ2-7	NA	TGTGCCAGCAGCTTCCTCACGACAGGGTATGAGGACGAGCAGTACTTC	CASSFLTTGYEDEQYF
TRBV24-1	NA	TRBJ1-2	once	TGTGCCACCAGGGGCCGGGAAAACTATGGCTACACCTTC	CATRGRENYGYTF
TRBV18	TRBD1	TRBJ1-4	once	TGTGCCAGCTCATTCGCGACAGGGACTAATGAAAAACTGTTTTTT	CASSFATGTNEKLFF
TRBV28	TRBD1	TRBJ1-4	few	TGTGCCAGCAGCCGCGGACAGGGAAGGGAAAAACTGTTTTTT	CASSRGQGREKLFF
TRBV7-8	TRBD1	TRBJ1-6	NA	TGTGCCAGGAATCCGGGACAGGGACAAAATTCACCCCTCCACTTT	CARNPGQGQNSPLHF
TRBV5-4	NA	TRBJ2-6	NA	TGTGCCAGCAGCTTTCCAGGGAACGGGGCCAACGTCCTGACTTTC	CASSFPGNGANVLTF
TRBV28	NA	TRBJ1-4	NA	TGTGCCAGCAGTATAACCGGGACTACGGGCGAAAAACTGTTTTTT	CASSITGTTGEKLFF
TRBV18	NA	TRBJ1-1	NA	TGTGCCAGCTCACCCCCTTCGATTGGCAGGATGAACACTGAAGCTTTCTTT	CASSPPSIGRMNTEAFF
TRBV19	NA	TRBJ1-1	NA	TGTGCCAGTACCACGAGGCAGGGGTGGACTGAAGCTTTCTTT	CASTTRQGWTEAFF
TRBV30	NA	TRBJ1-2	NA	TGTGCCTGGAGTGTAGTTAGTGACAGCTACTATGGCTACACCTTC	CAWSVVSDSYYGYTF
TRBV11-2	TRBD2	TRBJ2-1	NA	TGTGCCAGCAGCTCAAACCCGGGGGGTAACCACAATGAGCAGTTCTTC	CASSSNPGGNHNEQFF
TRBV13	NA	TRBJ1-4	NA	TGTGCCAGCAGCTCACGGGGGGGAAATAATGAAAAACTGTTTTTT	CASSSRGGNNEKLFF
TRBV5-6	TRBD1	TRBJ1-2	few	TGTGCCAGCAGCTTGCGGACAGGGGGCTACACCTTC	CASSLRTGGYTF
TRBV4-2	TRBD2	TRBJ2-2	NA	TGTGCCAGCAGCCAAGATTCAAGCGGGGGAGTTGATACGAACACCGGGGAGCTGTTTTTT	CASSQDSSGGVDTNTGELFF
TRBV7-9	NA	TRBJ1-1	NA	TGTGCCAGCAGACCAAGGGCGGGAAACACTGAAGCTTTCTTT	CASRPRAGNTEAFF
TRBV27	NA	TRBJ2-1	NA	TGTGCCAGCAGTTTATCTTACAGGGACTCCTACAATGAGCAGTTCTTC	CASSLSYRDSYNEQFF
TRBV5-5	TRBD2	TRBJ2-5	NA	TGTGCCAGCAGCTTGGCCGGCCTGACTAGCGTCTCAGAGACCCAGTACTTC	CASSLAGLTSVSETQYF
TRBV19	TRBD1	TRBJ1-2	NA	TGTGCCAGTAGTATAGGGGGGACAGCCGACTTC	CASSIGGTADF
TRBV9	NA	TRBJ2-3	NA	TGTGCCAGCAGCGCCACTGGGGATGGGGGCGGTGGAGATACGCAGTATTTT	CASSATGDGGGGDTQYF
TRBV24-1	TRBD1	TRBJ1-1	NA	TGTGCCACCAGTGATTCAACAGGGGGCCTCTCGAACACTGAAGCTTTCTTT	CATSDSTGGLSNTEAFF
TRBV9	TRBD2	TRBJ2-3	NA	TGTGCCAGCAGCGTAGGAGGCGGGGGGACTCATCCGCAGTATTTT	CASSVGGGGTHPQYF
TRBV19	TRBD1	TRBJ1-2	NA	TGTGCCAGTAGTATCTTGGGACAGGGCACTAAGGACTATGGCTACACCTTC	CASSILGQGTKDYGYTF
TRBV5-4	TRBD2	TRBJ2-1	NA	TGTGCCAGCAGCTTTTTGACTAGCGGGGGGCCCCTCGAGCAGTTCTTC	CASSFLTSGGPLEQFF
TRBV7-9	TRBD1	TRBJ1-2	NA	TGTGCCAGCAGCCCACACATCCGTCGGACAGGGATGGCCCATGGCTACACCTTC	CASSPHIRRTGMAHGYTF
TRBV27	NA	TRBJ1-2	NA	TGTGCCAGCAGTTTATTCCGGGGGGGCGGACATGAAGGCTACACCTTC	CASSLFRGGGHEGYTF
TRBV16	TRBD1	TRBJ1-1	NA	TGTGCCAGCAGCCATACAGGGGCGGACACTGAAGCTTTCTTT	CASSHTGADTEAFF
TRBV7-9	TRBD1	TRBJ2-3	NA	TGTGCCAGCAGCTCCTACAGGGGGAGCGCAGATACGCAGTATTTT	CASSSYRGSADTQYF
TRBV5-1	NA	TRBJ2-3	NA	TGCGCCAGCAGCTTGGGACTGATCGGAGGCACAGATACGCAGTATTTT	CASSLGLIGGTDTQYF
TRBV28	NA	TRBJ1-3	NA	TGTGCCAGCAGTACCAGCCGACAGGCCTCTGGAAACACCATATATTTT	CASSTSRQASGNTIYF
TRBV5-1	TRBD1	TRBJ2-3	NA	TGCGCCAGCAGCGGAGGACAGGAGTACACAGATACGCAGTATTTT	CASSGGQEYTDTQYF
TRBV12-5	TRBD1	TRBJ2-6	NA	TGTGCTAGCACTCGGGACAGCGGCTCTGGGGCCAACGTCCTGACTTTC	CASTRDSGSGANVLTF
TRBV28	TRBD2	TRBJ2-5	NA	TGTGCCAGCAGTTTTCGCGGGGGGGGCCGTGAGACCCAGTACTTC	CASSFRGGGRETQYF
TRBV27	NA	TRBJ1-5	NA	TGTGCCAGCAGTCAGGTGAATCAGCCCCAGCATTTT	CASSQVNQPQHF
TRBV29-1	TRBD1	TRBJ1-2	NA	TGCAGCGTGGCCCCAAGGGACAGGTGGGGTGGCTACACCTTC	CSVAPRDRWGGYTF
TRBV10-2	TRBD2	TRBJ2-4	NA	TGCGCCAGCAGAACTAGCGGGGCAGACATTCAGTACTTC	CASRTSGADIQYF
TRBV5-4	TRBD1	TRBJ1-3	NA	TGTGCCAGCAGCGACGGGACAGCCTCTGGAAACACCATATATTTT	CASSDGTASGNTIYF
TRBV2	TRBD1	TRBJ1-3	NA	TGTGCCAGCACTACACAGGGGGTCGGTGGAAACACCATATATTTT	CASTTQGVGGNTIYF
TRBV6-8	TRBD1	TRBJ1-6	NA	TGTGCCAGCAGCCCAGGGGACAGAGGGCCCCTCCACTTT	CASSPGDRGPLHF
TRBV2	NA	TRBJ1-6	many	TGTGCCAGCAGTGAAGAGCAGGGGATCGCTAATTCACCCCTCCACTTT	CASSEEQGIANSPLHF
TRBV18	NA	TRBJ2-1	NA	TGTGCCAGCTCACCATTAGCTCGACAGCTACTCTCCTACAATGAGCAGTTCTTC	CASSPLARQLLSYNEQFF
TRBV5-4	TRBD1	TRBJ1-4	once	TGTGCCAGCAGCCTAAGGACAGGGAGTGAAAAACTGTTTTTT	CASSLRTGSEKLFF
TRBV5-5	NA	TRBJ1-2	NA	TGTGCCAGCAGCTTTCTCACGGTTGATGTGGGCTACACCTTC	CASSFLTVDVGYTF
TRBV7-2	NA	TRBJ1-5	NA	TGTGCCAGCAGCCCGATGAGGGCTGGGAGCAATCAGCCCCAGCATTTT	CASSPMRAGSNQPQHF
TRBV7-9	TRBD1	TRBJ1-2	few	TGTGCCAGCAGCTTAGGGGACAGGGCTAACTATGGCTACACCTTC	CASSLGDRANYGYTF
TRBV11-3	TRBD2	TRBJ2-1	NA	TGTGCCAGCAGCCTCGGGGGGGCCAATGAGCAGTTCTTC	CASSLGGANEQFF
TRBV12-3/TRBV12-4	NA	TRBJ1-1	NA	TGTGCCAGCAGCGTACAGGGAACTGAAGCTTTCTTT	CASSVQGTEAFF
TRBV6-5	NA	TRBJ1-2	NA	TGTGCCAGCAGTTACTCGTTTGTAGGGAGCGGCTACACCTTC	CASSYSFVGSGYTF
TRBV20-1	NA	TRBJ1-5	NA	TGCAGTGCTAGTTGGGTGGGGAGGAATCAGCCCCAGCATTTT	CSASWVGRNQPQHF